This T cell receptor (beta chain) was retrieved from a study of read filtering for tumor transcriptome and immune sequencing. Study-level information: Mean patient age was roughly 72 years, range about 47 to 90; approximately 18 male, more than 11 female. General study points: Roughly 80% of IR-seq clonotypes had a single read, yet these held roughly 3.3% of reads. This fraction held mixed bone marrow immune cells after CD138-negative sorting.

This clonotype was seen at least ten times. Its specificity is not known. Sampling of bone marrow took place during active disease in every patient. This library used around 400 ng RNA and molecular barcoded adaptors spanning alpha/delta and beta/gamma chains. TCRdb passed the reads through MiXCR, listing each CDR3 protein once. Here the sample spans over 45,000 distinct CDR3 sequences, less than 20% being singletons. The CDR3 consists of 15 residues. With 2 bases removed from V and 3 bases from J, the gap between germline ends came to 14 bases. CDR1 is MDHEN and CDR2 is SYDVKM in the germline V gene. The sequenced material came from a population of CD138-negative cells sorted from bone marrow. The TCR originated in a donor at least 40 years old with multiple myeloma. This chain connects TRBV28 to TRBJ2-7; unclear D gene. The CDR3 loop reads CASSLTMRPDYEQYF. The CDR3 coding sequence is TGTGCCAGCAGTTTAACGATGAGGCCCGACTACGAGCAGTACTTC.